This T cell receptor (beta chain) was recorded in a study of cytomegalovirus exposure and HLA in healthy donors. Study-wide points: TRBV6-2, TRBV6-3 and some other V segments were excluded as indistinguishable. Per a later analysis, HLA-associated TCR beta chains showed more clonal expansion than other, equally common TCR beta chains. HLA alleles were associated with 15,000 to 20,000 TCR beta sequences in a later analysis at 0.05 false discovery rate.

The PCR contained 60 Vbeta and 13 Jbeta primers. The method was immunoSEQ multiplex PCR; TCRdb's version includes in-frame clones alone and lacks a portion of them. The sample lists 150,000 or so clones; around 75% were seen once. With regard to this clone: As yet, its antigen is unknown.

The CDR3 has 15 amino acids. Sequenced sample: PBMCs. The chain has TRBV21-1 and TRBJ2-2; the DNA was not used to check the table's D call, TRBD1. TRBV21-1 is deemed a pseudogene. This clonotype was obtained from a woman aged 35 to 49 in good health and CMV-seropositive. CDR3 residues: CASSKDILYTGELFF. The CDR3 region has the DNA TGTGCCAGCAGCAAAGACATATTATACACCGGGGAGCTGTTTTTT.